This T cell receptor (beta chain) is drawn from a study of T cells in localized non-small cell lung cancer. The table came from immunoSEQ multiplex PCR; TCRdb's copy has only in-frame clones and leaves some out. The repertoire holds over 70,000 clones, with approximately 91% as singletons. Trimming removed 4 bases from V and 0 bases from J, with 10 bases in between. The CDR3 is 14 amino acids. From germline, CDR1 is MNHNY and CDR2 SVGAGI (reference sequence). The chain links TRBV6-6 to TRBJ2-7; a weak D match, TRBD2 (5 bases). The sequence was obtained from a woman aged 35 to 69 with stage II squamous cell lung carcinoma. Sequenced material: PBMCs, taken before any cancer treatment. Here the CDR3 reads CASSWGVYSYEQYF. The CDR3 DNA sequence: TGTGCCAGCAGTTGGGGAGTGTACTCCTACGAGCAGTACTTC.